This T cell receptor (beta chain) comes out of a study of blood T cell repertoires in COVID-19. The assay was immunoSEQ multiplex PCR, and TCRdb's table has in-frame clones only and misses some. The sample includes about 360,000 clones, around nine tenths seen only once; the top ten take approximately 2.9%. From germline, CDR1 is MDHEN and CDR2 SYDVKM. This CDR3 has 14 residues. Trimming removed 2 bases at V and 4 bases at J, with 9 bases between. The sample was peripheral blood. This chain joins TRBV28 and TRBJ2-1; TRBD2 is a possible D gene (6 bases). This receptor was identified in a human donor in a cohort sampled during active COVID-19. CDR3 amino acids: CASSLAREYNEQFF. CDR3 nucleotides: TGTGCCAGCAGTTTAGCGCGGGAATACAATGAGCAGTTCTTC.